One and the same sample provided the 25 T cell receptor beta chains below, sequenced in a study of cytomegalovirus exposure and HLA in healthy donors. The PCR contained 60 Vbeta and 13 Jbeta primers. Method: immunoSEQ multiplex PCR; TCRdb's copy keeps in-frame clones and lacks some. The sample lists about 210,000 clones; approximately 86% were seen once. Sequenced sample: PBMCs. The origin of the receptors is a young woman in good health and CMV-seronegative.

In DNA, the CDR3 is TGCGCCAGCAGCCAAGTGGGGGGGCGCGCTAACGAGCAGTACTTC. Protein sequence: CASSQVGGRANEQYF. The chain is built from TRBV4-1 and TRBJ2-7; perhaps TRBD2 as D (7 bases). Germline-derived CDR1 and CDR2 are MGHRA and YSYEKL. Trimming removed 1 base at V and 5 bases at J, with 15 bases between. CDR3 length: 15 amino acids.

The chain joins TRBV7-2 to TRBJ2-1, with D tentatively TRBD2 (7 bases). CDR1 and CDR2 (germline): SGHTA, FQGNSA. Deletions cut 5 bases from V and 7 bases from J, with 15 bases between. The CDR3 has 14 residues. CDR3 bases: TGTGCCAGCAGCATCCTCGGGGGGCCTAATGAGCAGTTCTTC. As protein: CASSILGGPNEQFF.

This chain uses TRBV6-5 with TRBJ2-7, with D possibly TRBD2 on 6 matching bases. This CDR3 region has 15 residues. CDR1 MNHEY and CDR2 SVGAGI come from the germline V gene. V was shortened by 2 bases and J by 2 bases, with 13 bases between the two germline ends. CDR3 region: CASSYHGTRPYEQYF. CDR3 nucleotide sequence: TGTGCCAGCAGTTACCACGGGACTCGTCCCTACGAGCAGTACTTC.

J is TRBJ2-7 and V is TRBV6-4; 13 bases fit TRBD2. V lost 6 bases to trimming and J lost 7 bases; unmatched junction nucleotides: 9. CDR3 length: 15 amino acids. Germline V gene sequence: CDR1 MRHNA, CDR2 SNTAGT. CDR3 DNA sequence: TGTGCCAGCAGGAAACTAGCGGGAGGGCCGAAGGAGCAGTACTTC. Translated, it gives CASRKLAGGPKEQYF.

The table lists this clone with a count of one. V is TRBV2 and J is TRBJ2-7, with 9 bases aligning to TRBD1. The CDR3 has 14 residues. V trimming: 6 bases; J trimming: 4 bases; junction bases outside the gene matches: 7. Germline CDR1 SNHLY, CDR2 FYNNEI. CDR3: CASREQGASYEQYF. The CDR3 DNA reads TGTGCCAGCAGGGAACAGGGGGCATCGTACGAGCAGTACTTC.

In this sample, this clone turned up once. The rearrangement uses TRBV28 and TRBJ2-3; possibly TRBD1 for D (5 bases). CDR3 size: 15 residues. Germline values: CDR1 MDHEN, CDR2 SYDVKM. V lost 8 bases and J lost 4, with 19 bases in between. The CDR3 reads CASLSEAGNADTQYF. In nucleotides, the CDR3 is TGTGCCAGCCTTTCCGAGGCAGGGAACGCAGATACGCAGTATTTT.

This rearrangement joins TRBV2 to TRBJ2-2; TRBD2 matches 8 bases. The CDR3 contains 14 residues. Germline loops: CDR1 SNHLY, CDR2 FYNNEI. With V trimmed by 5 bases and J by 4 bases, 3 bases remained unmatched. CDR3 sequence reads: CASSSGTSTGELFF. CDR3 in DNA: TGTGCCAGCAGTTCCGGGACTAGCACCGGGGAGCTGTTTTTT.

A note on this clone: At one end the junction does not follow the germline gene, possibly because of a read error. The V gene is TRBV4-2, the J gene TRBJ2-1; TRBD2 might be the D (5 bases). The CDR3 spans 16 residues. Germline loops: CDR1 LGHNA, CDR2 YNFKEQ. The CDR3, as DNA: TGTGCCAGCAACCAAAGGGCCTCTCGGGATGGAAATGAGCAGTTCTTC. Translation gives CASNQRASRDGNEQFF.

V gene TRBV7-6 combines with J gene TRBJ2-1; 7 nucleotides line up with TRBD2. Looked up from germline, CDR1 is SGHVS and CDR2 is FNYEAQ. This CDR3 comprises 14 residues. V shed 4 bases, J shed 8 bases, and the junction held 8 bases outside the gene matches. CDR3 loop: CASSSWEGRDEQFF. CDR3 nucleotides: TGTGCCAGCAGCTCCTGGGAGGGCCGTGATGAGCAGTTCTTC.

The chain uses TRBV6-1 and TRBJ1-6, with TRBD1 identical over 11 bases. Trimming removed 1 base from V and 11 bases from J; junction bases left unmatched: 7. The germline V gene encodes CDR1 MNHNS and CDR2 SASEGT. CDR3 length: 16 amino acids. CDR3 amino acids: CASSEVGTGGFAPLHF. The CDR3 bases are TGTGCCAGCAGTGAAGTGGGGACAGGGGGGTTCGCACCCCTCCACTTT.

This clone was found once. The chain employs TRBV2 and TRBJ2-3, with TRBD1 identical over 8 bases. The germline gives CDR1 SNHLY, CDR2 FYNNEI. The CDR3 has 15 residues. J was trimmed by 2 bases and V by 7 bases; bases with no gene match: 8. The CDR3 protein is CASIRTGTPTDTQYF. The CDR3 region has the DNA TGTGCCAGCATCAGGACAGGGACCCCCACAGATACGCAGTATTTT.

The V and J genes are TRBV6-4 and TRBJ2-1, with a possible D match to TRBD2 (6 bases). In germline, CDR1 is MRHNA, CDR2 SNTAGT. The CDR3 is 16 amino acids. V gave up 5 bases and J gave up 8 bases, with 22 bases separating them. The CDR3 DNA reads TGTGCCAGCAGTACTCGGGGACTTGGCCAGGCGGATGAGCAGTTCTTC. This gives the protein CASSTRGLGQADEQFF.

The CDR3, as DNA: TGTGCCAGCAGTCCCCGACAGGGGGCGCAAGCTTTCTTT. Its protein product is CASSPRQGAQAFF. The chain couples TRBV28 to TRBJ1-1; 10 bases align to TRBD1. The CDR3 runs to 13 residues. V was pared by 5 bases and J by 9 bases, with 6 bases of the junction left unmatched. Germline CDR1 MDHEN, CDR2 SYDVKM.

In DNA, the CDR3 is TGTGCCAGCAGGATTGGGACAGGGCACCCCTACGAGCAGTACTTC. This encodes CASRIGTGHPYEQYF. The chain is built from TRBV28 and TRBJ2-7, with 9 bases fitting TRBD1. This CDR3 comprises 15 residues. J was trimmed by 2 bases and V by 6 bases; bases with no gene match: 8. CDR1 is MDHEN, CDR2 SYDVKM, per germline. The whole variable domain, filled in from reference TRBV28 and TRBJ2-7, reads DVKVTQSSRYLVKRTGEKVFLECVQDMDHENMFWYRQDPGLGLRLIYFSYDVKMKEKGDIPEGYSVSREKKERFSLILESASTNQTSMYLCASRIGTGHPYEQYFGPGTRLTVT.

This chain uses TRBV5-1 with TRBJ2-2; 8 nucleotides align to TRBD2. Losses at the gene ends were 0 bases for V and 5 bases for J; bases not matched to a gene: 9. The CDR3 covers 17 residues. Germline-derived CDR1 and CDR2 are SGHRS and YFSETQ. The CDR3 reads CASSLEPAGGPTGELFF. The CDR3 DNA follows: TGCGCCAGCAGCTTGGAACCCGCGGGGGGCCCAACCGGGGAGCTGTTTTTT.

This clone came up once. The gene calls are TRBV5-4 and TRBJ2-5; D may be TRBD1 (6 bases). Germline assignment: CDR1 SGHNT and CDR2 YYREEE (reference sequence). V lost 1 base to trimming and J lost 3 bases, with 7 bases between them. CDR3 length: 13 residues. The CDR3: CASSLPGEETQYF. CDR3 DNA sequence: TGTGCCAGCAGCTTGCCAGGGGAAGAGACCCAGTACTTC.

This clone came up a few times. The V call is TRBV4-1, the J call TRBJ1-6, with TRBD1 matching 7 bases. CDR3 length equals 16 residues. Germline CDR1 MGHRA, CDR2 YSYEKL. Trimming took 3 bases from V and 6 from J; bases not matched to a gene: 8. The DNA for the CDR3 is TGCGCCAGCAGCCAGGCTCCGGGACAGACTAATTCACCCCTCCACTTT. This translates into CASSQAPGQTNSPLHF.

The chain uses TRBV28 and TRBJ1-1; tentative D call: TRBD1 (5 bases). Trimming removed 2 bases from V and 4 bases from J, with 14 bases in between. CDR1 and CDR2 from the germline V gene are MDHEN and SYDVKM. CDR3 size: 15 residues. CDR3 sequence (DNA): TGTGCCAGCAGTTTACAGGGCCCAAGGAGCACTGAAGCTTTCTTT. This translates into CASSLQGPRSTEAFF.

The chain's CDR3 is CASSYAGQHTQYF. CDR3 sequence (DNA): TGTGCCAGCAGCTACGCCGGACAGCATACGCAGTATTTT. The chain employs TRBV7-3 and TRBJ2-3, with D possibly matching TRBD1 (6 bases). The ends were cut back, 4 bases at V and 7 bases at J, with 12 bases in the middle. CDR1 is SGHTA, CDR2 FQGTGA, per germline. The CDR3 loop spans 13 amino acids.

Remarks on this clone: Its ends do not fully match the called genes, so a read error is possible. V is TRBV7-7 and J is TRBJ2-5; no clear D gene. The length of the CDR3 is 14 residues. Per germline, CDR1 SSHAT and CDR2 FNYEAQ (reference sequence). CDR3 DNA: TGTGCTAGCAGCTATTTGGGCACCCAAGAGACCCAGTACTTC. Protein: CASSYLGTQETQYF.

The genes are TRBV23-1 and TRBJ2-2; TRBD1 is a possible D gene (6 bases). TRBV23-1 is labeled an ORF, and its function is uncertain. Deletions cut 0 bases from V and 10 bases from J, with 18 bases between. This CDR3 is built from 16 residues. CDR3 region: CASSQSEGQGPEELFF. In nucleotides, the CDR3 is TGCGCCAGCAGTCAATCGGAAGGGCAGGGGCCAGAGGAGCTGTTTTTT.

The chain recombines TRBV4-1 with TRBJ2-3; no clear D. Germline CDR1 is MGHRA and CDR2 is YSYEKL. This CDR3 is built from 15 residues. The V and J ends lost 0 bases and 0 bases respectively, with 7 bases between them. The CDR3 is CASSQEWRSTDTQYF. CDR3 sequence (DNA): TGCGCCAGCAGCCAAGAGTGGCGGAGCACAGATACGCAGTATTTT.

This clone was counted only a few times. This chain uses TRBV18 with TRBJ2-1; 13 nucleotides agree with TRBD2. Germline V CDR1 and CDR2: KGHSH, LQKENI. CDR3 length: 16 amino acids. V trimming: 6 bases; J trimming: 6 bases; junction bases outside the gene matches: 8. CDR3 bases: TGTGCCAGCTCTGCCTCGGGACTAGCGGGGCTCAATGAGCAGTTCTTC. It translates to CASSASGLAGLNEQFF.

This clone showed up just once. The J gene is TRBJ1-1, the V gene TRBV5-1, with TRBD1 matching over 7 bases. Trimming took 4 bases from V and 4 from J; bases not matched to a gene: 4. The CDR3 extends over 13 amino acids. The germline V gene encodes CDR1 SGHRS and CDR2 YFSETQ. As DNA, the CDR3 is TGCGCCAGCAGCCCGGGGACAGCCACTGAAGCTTTCTTT. Translating it yields CASSPGTATEAFF.

The CDR3 loop is CASSGVTGSMNTEAFF. CDR3 sequence (DNA): TGCGCCAGCAGCGGCGTAACAGGAAGCATGAACACTGAAGCTTTCTTT. The chain combines TRBV5-1 with TRBJ1-1; TRBD1 is a possible D gene (5 bases). CDR1 and CDR2 from the germline V gene are SGHRS and YFSETQ. The V end was cut by 4 bases, the J end by 0 bases, with 16 bases between. The CDR3 contains 16 residues.